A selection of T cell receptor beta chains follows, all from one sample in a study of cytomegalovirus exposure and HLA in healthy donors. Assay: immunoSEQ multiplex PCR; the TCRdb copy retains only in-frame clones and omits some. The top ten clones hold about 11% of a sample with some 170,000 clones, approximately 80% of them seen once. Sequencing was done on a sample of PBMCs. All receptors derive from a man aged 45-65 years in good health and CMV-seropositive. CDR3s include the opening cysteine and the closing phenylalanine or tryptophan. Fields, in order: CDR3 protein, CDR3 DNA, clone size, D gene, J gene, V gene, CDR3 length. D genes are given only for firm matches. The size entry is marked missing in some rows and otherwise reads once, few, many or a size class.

CASSLGGQGAYEQYF | TGTGCCAGCAGCTTGGGGGGGCAGGGGGCCTACGAGCAGTACTTC | - | TRBD1 | TRBJ2-7 | TRBV5-5 | 15
CASSKAGQGVPGNTIYF | TGTGCCAGCAGCAAAGCAGGACAGGGGGTCCCTGGAAACACCATATATTTT | - | - | TRBJ1-3 | TRBV21-1 | 17
CASSLVFGEQFF | TGTGCCAGCAGCTTAGTGTTCGGGGAGCAGTTCTTC | - | - | TRBJ2-1 | TRBV7-9 | 12
CASSLREDYGYTF | TGTGCCAGCAGTCTCAGGGAGGACTATGGCTACACCTTC | - | - | TRBJ1-2 | TRBV6-5 | 13
CASSSGPNQPQHF | TGTGCCAGCAGCTCAGGTCCCAATCAGCCCCAGCATTTT | - | - | TRBJ1-5 | TRBV5-6 | 13
CASSSMRGLTEAFF | TGTGCCAGCAGCTCCATGAGGGGGCTTACTGAAGCTTTCTTT | - | TRBD1 | TRBJ1-1 | TRBV7-9 | 14
CATSREQLGNTEAFF | TGTGCCACCAGCAGAGAACAGCTGGGGAACACTGAAGCTTTCTTT | - | - | TRBJ1-1 | TRBV15 | 15
CASSEGTGLNEQFF | TGTGCCAGCAGTGAAGGGACAGGGTTGAATGAGCAGTTCTTC | - | TRBD1 | TRBJ2-1 | TRBV2 | 14
CSVEEGAEKLFF | TGCAGCGTTGAAGAAGGGGCTGAAAAACTGTTTTTT | - | - | TRBJ1-4 | TRBV29-1 | 12
CASSPRQGSSYEQYF | TGTGCCAGCAGTCCCAGACAGGGGTCCTCCTACGAGCAGTACTTC | - | TRBD1 | TRBJ2-7 | TRBV28 | 15
CASSRQGQNTEAFF | TGTGCCAGCAGCCGACAGGGCCAGAACACTGAAGCTTTCTTT | once | TRBD1 | TRBJ1-1 | TRBV7-3 | 14
CASSGVRQYTYEQYF | TGTGCCAGCAGCGGGGTACGTCAGTATACCTACGAGCAGTACTTC | - | - | TRBJ2-7 | TRBV27 | 15
CASSGGGDNEQFF | TGTGCCAGCTCTGGCGGGGGGGATAATGAGCAGTTCTTC | few | TRBD2 | TRBJ2-1 | TRBV18 | 13
CASSVGLPQNTGELFF | TGTGCCAGCAGCGTAGGACTACCTCAAAACACCGGGGAGCTGTTTTTT | - | - | TRBJ2-2 | TRBV9 | 16
CASSQRGSSYNEQFF | TGTGCCAGCAGCCAGAGGGGGAGCTCCTACAATGAGCAGTTCTTC | - | - | TRBJ2-1 | TRBV7-9 | 15
CASSSSDTQYF | TGTGCCAGCTCTTCCTCAGATACGCAGTATTTT | - | - | TRBJ2-3 | TRBV18 | 11
CAWSVLTSGQPQHF | TGTGCCTGGAGTGTCTTGACGTCGGGTCAGCCCCAGCATTTT | - | - | TRBJ1-5 | TRBV30 | 14
CASSPPTGQGRTGELFF | TGTGCCAGCAGTCCGCCTACTGGACAGGGTCGTACCGGGGAGCTGTTTTTT | - | TRBD1 | TRBJ2-2 | TRBV28 | 17
CASSPGLARGVQYF | TGTGCCAGCAGCCCGGGACTAGCCCGGGGTGTGCAGTACTTC | - | TRBD2 | TRBJ2-7 | TRBV28 | 14
CASSGGGGTEAFF | TGTGCCAGCAGCGGTGGGGGGGGGACTGAAGCTTTCTTT | - | - | TRBJ1-1 | TRBV9 | 13
CASSLRGTNTGELFF | TGCGCCAGCAGCCTCCGTGGCACGAACACCGGGGAGCTGTTTTTT | - | - | TRBJ2-2 | TRBV5-1 | 15
CASSLGGTSGTEETQYF | TGTGCCAGCAGCTTGGGGGGGACTAGCGGGACGGAGGAGACCCAGTACTTC | - | TRBD2 | TRBJ2-5 | TRBV5-5 | 17
CASSESSGGVTDTQYF | TGTGCCAGCAGTGAAAGTAGCGGGGGGGTTACAGATACGCAGTATTTT | - | TRBD2 | TRBJ2-3 | TRBV6-1 | 16
CASSLEQGGNTEAFF | TGTGCCAGCAGCTTAGAACAGGGTGGGAACACTGAAGCTTTCTTT | few | - | TRBJ1-1 | TRBV7-9 | 15
CASPPLDCRDYEQYF | TGTGCCAGCCCCCCTCTCGACTGCCGCGACTACGAGCAGTACTTC | - | - | TRBJ2-7 | TRBV21-1 | 15
CASSLHTGFGYTF | TGTGCCAGCAGTCTTCACACAGGGTTCGGCTACACCTTC | - | - | TRBJ1-2 | TRBV28 | 13
CASSIQGESNQPQHF | TGTGCCAGCAGCATTCAGGGGGAAAGCAATCAGCCCCAGCATTTT | few | TRBD1 | TRBJ1-5 | TRBV7-2 | 15
CASSSGRQGIYTF | TGCGCCAGCAGCTCAGGACGACAGGGAATCTACACCTTC | - | TRBD1 | TRBJ1-2 | TRBV5-1 | 13
CASIIPETGGNEQFF | TGTGCCAGCATAATCCCAGAAACAGGGGGCAATGAGCAGTTCTTC | - | TRBD1 | TRBJ2-1 | TRBV6-1 | 15
CASRGVQGGYQPQHF | TGTGCCAGCCGAGGGGTTCAGGGAGGTTATCAGCCCCAGCATTTT | few | - | TRBJ1-5 | TRBV28 | 15
CASSQGQGFYEQYF | TGTGCCAGCAGCCAAGGACAGGGGTTCTACGAGCAGTACTTC | - | TRBD1 | TRBJ2-7 | TRBV16 | 14
CASSPGEDRPYEQYF | TGTGCCAGCAGCCCCGGGGAGGACAGGCCCTACGAGCAGTACTTC | - | - | TRBJ2-7 | TRBV28 | 15
CASSYAGSNEQYF | TGTGCCAGCAGTTACGCCGGGAGCAACGAGCAGTACTTC | - | - | TRBJ2-7 | TRBV6-5 | 13
CASSSGTGGVYGYTF | TGTGCCAGTAGTTCCGGGACAGGGGGCGTCTATGGCTACACCTTC | - | TRBD1 | TRBJ1-2 | TRBV19 | 15
CASSPVGGGTDTQYF | TGTGCCAGCTCACCGGTAGGAGGGGGCACAGATACGCAGTATTTT | - | - | TRBJ2-3 | TRBV18 | 15
CASSLSLASVNTGELFF | TGTGCCAGCAGCTTATCCCTGGCTAGCGTAAACACCGGGGAGCTGTTTTTT | once | - | TRBJ2-2 | TRBV11-2 | 17
CASSLIAGGLGEQYF | TGTGCCAGTAGCCTCATAGCGGGGGGGCTAGGCGAGCAGTACTTC | - | TRBD2 | TRBJ2-7 | TRBV19 | 15